This passage covers 18 T cell receptor beta chains from one sample sequenced in a study of human T cells and chemical hapten exposure (dated by TCRdb to 2020 to 2022). Libraries were prepared through RACE. The sequencer was a NextSeq 500. The raw public reads went through TCRdb reprocessing: fastp at Q25, MiXCR clone calling, in-frame beta chains kept. Each CDR3 protein gets just one entry, which takes the most common genes and DNA from the rows behind it. The sample table holds approximately 90,000 distinct CDR3 sequences, of which approximately 13% were seen once. 2% to 2.5% of the sample is taken by the ten largest. Per the publication, the time point label means: patch test 1, 2 weeks after DPC sensitization. Reading the label with the study, this specimen's treatment or condition is: therapeutic diphenylcyclopropenone sensitization with weekly scalp DPC. The sequenced sample was whole blood, obtained in connection with sensitization to the hapten diphenylcyclopropenone (DPC). The receptors here all came from a middle-aged woman with alopecia areata. Some clones in this sample may be carry-over from other donors' samples.

This clonotype was seen repeatedly, ten times or more. The chain joins TRBV3-2 to TRBJ2-3; TRBD2, the table's D call, lacks a check against the DNA. TRBV3-2 is termed a pseudogene. This CDR3 region has 17 residues. The CDR3 sequence: CASSRDRLAGGADTQYF. The CDR3 coding sequence is TGTGCCAGCAGCCGTGACCGACTAGCGGGAGGGGCAGATACGCAGTATTTT.

The gene calls are TRBV24-1 and TRBJ2-1, with D possibly being TRBD2 (6 bases). The CDR3 sequence is 16 residues long. Germline V lookup: CDR1 KGHDR, CDR2 SFDVKD. V was cut by 1 base and J by 0 bases, with 9 bases left in between. CDR3 sequence reads: CATSDFTGSSYNEQFF. The DNA for the CDR3 is TGTGCCACCAGTGATTTTACCGGGAGCTCCTACAATGAGCAGTTCTTC.

This sequence joins TRBV4-3 and TRBJ2-1; 11 bases agree with TRBD2. The CDR3 consists of 17 residues. CDR1 is LGHNA, CDR2 YSLEER, per germline. Unmatched junction bases numbered 7, after V lost 0 bases and J lost 6 bases. The CDR3 nucleotides are TGCGCCAGCAGCCAAGATCGGCTAGCGGGAGGATCCAATGAGCAGTTCTTC. It is translated as CASSQDRLAGGSNEQFF.

This clonotype was counted many times. The chain has TRBV9 and TRBJ1-1; D unresolved. Germline loops: CDR1 SGDLS, CDR2 YYNGEE. Trimming took off 5 bases at V and 3 bases at J, with 11 bases between the two ends. The CDR3 is 13 amino acids. The CDR3 bases are TGTGCCAGCAGTCTTAATCGGGACACTGAAGCTTTCTTT. It codes for CASSLNRDTEAFF.

This clonotype was seen a few times. V gene TRBV14 combines with J gene TRBJ2-1, with 15 bases aligning to TRBD2. Germline assignment: CDR1 SGHDN and CDR2 FVKESK. CDR3 length: 18 residues. Losses at the gene ends were 6 bases for V and 9 bases for J; bases not matched to a gene: 15. In DNA form, the CDR3 reads TGTGCCAGCAGTAAAAGGACTAGCGGGAGGGCCTTCTTCCCTGAGCAGTTCTTC. The encoded protein is CASSKRTSGRAFFPEQFF.

The J gene is TRBJ2-7, the V gene TRBV4-2; 9 bases fit TRBD2. Germline V lookup: CDR1 LGHNA, CDR2 YNFKEQ. The V and J ends lost 2 bases and 5 bases, in that order; junction bases with no gene match: 10. This CDR3 comprises 16 residues. The CDR3 DNA sequence: TGTGCCAGCAGCCAATACCCGGGACTAGCAAGCGACGAGCAGTACTTC. Protein sequence: CASSQYPGLASDEQYF.

This clonotype was seen at least ten times. The J gene is TRBJ1-4, the V gene TRBV7-6; 10 positions agree with TRBD1. CDR1 SGHVS and CDR2 FNYEAQ come from the germline V gene. Trimming removed 5 bases from V and 11 bases from J; junction bases left unmatched: 14. The CDR3 extends over 16 amino acids. As DNA, the CDR3 is TGTGCCAGCAGCCAGAACTCGGGACAGGGGACCGGGAAACTGTTTTTT. Its translation is CASSQNSGQGTGKLFF.

The rearrangement links TRBV5-1 to TRBJ2-4, with D unclear. Trimming pared 0 bases from V and 1 base from J, leaving 5 bases between. The CDR3 spans 14 residues. Germline CDR1 is SGHRS and CDR2 is YFSETQ. CDR3 sequence: CASSLGAAKNIQYF. The CDR3 coding sequence is TGCGCCAGCAGCTTGGGTGCTGCCAAAAACATTCAGTACTTC.

Ten or more counts support this clonotype. The rearrangement uses TRBV20-1 and TRBJ2-2, with TRBD2 matching 13 bases. The V segment lost 2 bases and the J segment 6 bases; nucleotides outside the gene matches: 6. The CDR3 covers 16 residues. Germline CDR1 is DFQATT and CDR2 is SNEGSKA (reference sequence). CDR3 coding DNA: TGCAGTGCTAGACCAACTAGCGGGAGGGCCGCCGGGGAGCTGTTTTTT. Translating it yields CSARPTSGRAAGELFF.

This clonotype has a handful of counts. The chain couples TRBV11-3 to TRBJ2-7, with D tentatively TRBD2 (6 bases). CDR1 is SGHNT, CDR2 YENEEA, per germline. Trimming cost V 11 bases and J 0 bases, with 20 bases left between them. The CDR3 is made up of 15 amino acids. The CDR3 DNA reads as TGTGCCCCTCCCGCCGCGGGACTTATCTCCTACGAGCAGTACTTC. Protein: CAPPAAGLISYEQYF.

This clonotype has a handful of counts. The chain has TRBV7-3 and TRBJ2-5; maybe TRBD2 (5 bases). V lost 5 bases, J lost 4 bases, and 17 bases lay in between. The CDR3 is made up of 15 amino acids. Germline values: CDR1 SGHTA, CDR2 FQGTGA. The CDR3 spells CASSRLAGPPETQYF. As DNA, the CDR3 is TGTGCCAGCAGCCGACTCGCGGGCCCCCCAGAGACCCAGTACTTC.

This clonotype was found many times. V is TRBV7-2 and J is TRBJ1-4; a possible D gene is TRBD1 (5 bases). V lost 1 base and J 5 bases, leaving 8 bases between the germline ends. This CDR3 has 14 amino acids. From germline, CDR1 is SGHTA and CDR2 FQGNSA. The CDR3 DNA follows: TGTGCCAGCAGCTTAGGGCGGGGGAATGAAAAACTGTTTTTT. Protein: CASSLGRGNEKLFF.

Only a few counts were recorded for this clonotype. V gene TRBV6-6 combines with J gene TRBJ2-1; 10 nucleotides align to TRBD2. This CDR3 has 15 amino acids. The germline V gene encodes CDR1 MNHNY and CDR2 SVGAGI (reference sequence). V trimming: 3 bases; J trimming: 7 bases; junction bases outside the gene matches: 6. CDR3 DNA: TGTGCCAGCAGTTATCGTATGGGACTAGCGAATGAGCAGTTCTTC. Translating gives CASSYRMGLANEQFF.

This clonotype has more than one count but fewer than ten. This rearrangement joins TRBV5-1 to TRBJ2-2, with 8 bases fitting TRBD1. J gave up 6 bases and V 3 bases, and 7 bases lay outside the gene matches. Germline CDR1 SGHRS, CDR2 YFSETQ. The CDR3 length is 15 residues. In DNA, the CDR3 is TGCGCCAGCAGCTATGACAGGGGTGGTTCCGGGGAGCTGTTTTTT. As protein: CASSYDRGGSGELFF.

This clonotype was seen a few times. V is TRBV28 and J is TRBJ2-1, with TRBD2 matching over 10 bases. Trimming took 3 bases from V and 0 from J; bases not matched to a gene: 11. Germline values: CDR1 MDHEN, CDR2 SYDVKM. The CDR3 contains 19 residues. CDR3 coding DNA: TGTGCCAGCAGTTTGGTAGCGGGAGGCGCCAGCTACTCCTACAATGAGCAGTTCTTC. Its protein is CASSLVAGGASYSYNEQFF.

This clonotype was observed a few times. The chain has TRBV10-3 and TRBJ2-7; 10 bases line up with TRBD2. Per the germline V gene, CDR1 is ENHRY and CDR2 is SYGVKD. The V and J ends lost 3 bases and 2 bases, in that order; junction bases with no gene match: 7. The CDR3 is 16 amino acids. CDR3 nucleotide sequence: TGTGCCATCAGTGACGATAGACTAGCGGGCCCCTACGAGCAGTACTTC. Translating it yields CAISDDRLAGPYEQYF.

This clonotype was counted a few times. The rearrangement joins TRBV6-5 to TRBJ1-3; a possible D gene is TRBD1 (5 bases). Trimming stripped 6 bases from V and 4 bases from J, with 13 bases between. The CDR3 runs to 14 residues. Germline-derived CDR1 and CDR2 are MNHEY and SVGAGI. The CDR3 here is CASRTDSFGNTIYF. The DNA of the CDR3 is TGTGCCAGCAGAACCGACAGCTTCGGAAACACCATATATTTT.

The sample holds many counts of this clonotype. The gene calls are TRBV6-5 and TRBJ2-7; a weak D match, TRBD1 (6 bases). Germline CDR1 reads MNHEY; CDR2 reads SVGAGI. Between the trimmed V and J ends, which lost 6 bases and 7 bases, there was a span of 16 bases. CDR3 length: 13 residues. CDR3 amino acids: CASRRGSSGEQYF. As DNA, the CDR3 is TGTGCCAGCAGAAGGGGGTCTTCGGGAGAGCAGTACTTC.